These 4 T cell receptor beta chains share one sample of origin, sequenced in a study of CD8 T cells in ankylosing spondylitis. Study results and caveats: The study identified a TCR beta motif of several highly homologous variants that appeared characteristic of ankylosing spondylitis blood.

TCRdb independently ran MiXCR on the 5' RACE reads; one entry per CDR3 protein. The sample records just under 550,000 distinct CDR3 sequences, approximately 11% being singletons. These receptors' targets are unknown. Source material: blood, either unsorted or a sorted T cell fraction (not recorded which). The receptors come from a male donor with ankylosing spondylitis.

This clonotype was detected only a few times. The chain recombines TRBV19 with TRBJ1-1; no clear D gene. The germline V gene has CDR1 LNHDA and CDR2 SQIVND (reference sequence). V was cut by 1 base and J by 0 bases, with 9 bases left in between. The CDR3 is 15 amino acids. This CDR3 reads CASSIGHQLNTEAFF. The CDR3 nucleotides are TGTGCCAGTAGTATAGGACACCAGCTGAACACTGAAGCTTTCTTT.

This clonotype was counted many times. The rearrangement uses TRBV12-3 or TRBV12-4 and TRBJ1-6, with a possible D match to TRBD1 (6 bases). V lost 7 bases, J lost 10 bases, and 17 bases lay in between. The CDR3 runs 14 residues. CDR3 nucleotides: TGTGCCAGCACCGCGAACCAGGGGAGATCACCCCTCCACTTT. It codes for CASTANQGRSPLHF.

This clonotype was seen a handful of times. The chain joins TRBV3-1 to TRBJ2-1; TRBD2 agrees at 8 bases. The V segment lost 2 bases and the J segment 11 bases; nucleotides outside the gene matches: 5. CDR3 length equals 13 residues. Germline loops: CDR1 LGHDT, CDR2 YNNKEL (reference sequence). The CDR3 is CASSQFREGKQFF. CDR3 sequence (DNA): TGTGCCAGCAGCCAATTCCGGGAGGGGAAGCAGTTCTTC.

At least ten counts were recorded for this clonotype. This chain links TRBV29-1 with TRBJ1-1; D possibly corresponds to TRBD1 (5 bases). This CDR3 is built from 13 residues. Deletions cut 0 bases from V and 7 bases from J, with 12 bases between. The germline gives CDR1 SQVTM, CDR2 ANQGSEA. This CDR3 is CSVEDRTGDEAFF. CDR3 nucleotide sequence: TGCAGCGTTGAAGATCGAACAGGAGATGAAGCTTTCTTT.